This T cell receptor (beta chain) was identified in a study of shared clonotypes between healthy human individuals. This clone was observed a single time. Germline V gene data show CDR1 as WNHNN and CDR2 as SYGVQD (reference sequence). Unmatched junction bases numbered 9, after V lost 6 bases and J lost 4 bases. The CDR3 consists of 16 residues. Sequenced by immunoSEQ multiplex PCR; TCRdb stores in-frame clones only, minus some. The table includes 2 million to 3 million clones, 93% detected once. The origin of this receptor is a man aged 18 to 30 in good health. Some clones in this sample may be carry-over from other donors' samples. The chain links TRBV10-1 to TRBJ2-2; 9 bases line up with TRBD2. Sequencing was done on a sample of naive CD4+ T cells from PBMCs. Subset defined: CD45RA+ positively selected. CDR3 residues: CASRIAGVVCTGELFF. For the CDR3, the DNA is TGCGCCAGCAGGATAGCGGGAGTAGTTTGCACCGGGGAGCTGTTTTTT.